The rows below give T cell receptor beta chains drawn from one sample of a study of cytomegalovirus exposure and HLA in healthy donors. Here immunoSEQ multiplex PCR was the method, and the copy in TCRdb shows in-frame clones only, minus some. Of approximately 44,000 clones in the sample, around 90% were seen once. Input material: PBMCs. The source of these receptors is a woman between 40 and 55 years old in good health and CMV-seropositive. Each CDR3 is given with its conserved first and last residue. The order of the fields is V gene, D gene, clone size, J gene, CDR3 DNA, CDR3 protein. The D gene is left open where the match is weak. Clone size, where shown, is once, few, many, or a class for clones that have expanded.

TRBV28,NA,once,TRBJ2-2,TGTGCCAGCAGTTTAGGGGACATCTTCTTTCCCGGGGAGCTGTTTTTT,CASSLGDIFFPGELFF
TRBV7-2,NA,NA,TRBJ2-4,TGTGCCAGCAGCTTATCAGGGGCCGTAGCCAAAAACATTCAGTACTTC,CASSLSGAVAKNIQYF
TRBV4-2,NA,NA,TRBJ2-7,TGTGCCAGCAGCCAAGGGGCGGGGCTCTCCTACGAGCAGTACTTC,CASSQGAGLSYEQYF
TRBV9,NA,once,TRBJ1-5,TGTGCCAGCAGCAACACAGGGAGGCCCCAGCATTTT,CASSNTGRPQHF
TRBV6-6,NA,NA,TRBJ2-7,TGTGCCAGCAGTTACGGCCAACGCTACGAGCAGTACTTC,CASSYGQRYEQYF
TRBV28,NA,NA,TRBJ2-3,TGTGCCAGCAGTTTCGTGGACAGTTTCACAGATACGCAGTATTTT,CASSFVDSFTDTQYF
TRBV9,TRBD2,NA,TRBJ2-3,TGTGCCAGCAGCGACAATAGCGGGCCTAGCACAGATACGCAGTATTTT,CASSDNSGPSTDTQYF
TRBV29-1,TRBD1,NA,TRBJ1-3,TGCAGCCCAACAGGGGAATCTGGAAACACCATATATTTT,CSPTGESGNTIYF
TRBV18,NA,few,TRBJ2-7,TGTGCCAGCTCACCATCGACTTTCTACGAGCAGTACTTC,CASSPSTFYEQYF
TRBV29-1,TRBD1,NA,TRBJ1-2,TGCAGCGTTCCGGGACAGGGGAAAATCTACACCTTC,CSVPGQGKIYTF
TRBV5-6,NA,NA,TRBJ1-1,TGTGCCAGCAGCTTTTTGAGTATCCCGAACACTGAAGCTTTCTTT,CASSFLSIPNTEAFF
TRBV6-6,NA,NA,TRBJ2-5,TGTGCCAGCAGTTACTCGGATCGGGACATCCAAGAGACCCAGTACTTC,CASSYSDRDIQETQYF
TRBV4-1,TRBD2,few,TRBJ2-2,TGCGCCAGCAGCCAAGATTCTAGCGGGACTAACACCGGGGAGCTGTTTTTT,CASSQDSSGTNTGELFF
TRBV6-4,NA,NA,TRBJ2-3,TGTGCCAGCAGTGACTCGAGGGGGGGGCACACAGATACGCAGTATTTT,CASSDSRGGHTDTQYF
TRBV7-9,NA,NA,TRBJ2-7,TGTGCCAGCACCCCCTGGGGGGGGAACAGGGTCGAGCAGTACTTC,CASTPWGGNRVEQYF
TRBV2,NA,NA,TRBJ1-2,TGTGCCAGCAGTGACCAACAGGGAAAATTGGGCTACACCTTC,CASSDQQGKLGYTF
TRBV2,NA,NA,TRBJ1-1,TGTGCCAGCAGTCGAGGATCCGCTGAAGCTTTCTTT,CASSRGSAEAFF
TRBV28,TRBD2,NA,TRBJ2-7,TGTGCCAGCAGTCTGATAAGCGGGGTTAGCTACGAGCAGTACTTC,CASSLISGVSYEQYF
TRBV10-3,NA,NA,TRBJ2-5,TGTGCCATCAGTGGTGGGCAGCAAGAGACCCAGTACTTC,CAISGGQQETQYF
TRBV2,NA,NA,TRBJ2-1,TGTGCCAGCAGTGATAACCGGAATCCGGGAAGTGAGCAGTTCTTC,CASSDNRNPGSEQFF
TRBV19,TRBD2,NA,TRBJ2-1,TGTGCCAGTAGTAGAATAGCGGGAGGGCAAAATGAGCAGTTCTTC,CASSRIAGGQNEQFF
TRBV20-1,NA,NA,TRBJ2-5,TGCAGTGCTAGTGGTAGCGAGACCCAGTACTTC,CSASGSETQYF
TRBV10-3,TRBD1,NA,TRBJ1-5,TGTGCCATCAGTGCCGCAGGGGGCGCGAGCAATCAGCCCCAGCATTTT,CAISAAGGASNQPQHF
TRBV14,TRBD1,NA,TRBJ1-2,TGTGCCAGCAGCCGGGGACAGGGGGGCTATGGCTACACCTTC,CASSRGQGGYGYTF
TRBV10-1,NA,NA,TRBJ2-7,TGCGCCAGCAGTGAGGGCCCGTACTCCTACGAGCAGTACTTC,CASSEGPYSYEQYF
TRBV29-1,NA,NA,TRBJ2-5,TGCAGCGTCACCGGGGGTCAAGAGACCCAGTACTTC,CSVTGGQETQYF
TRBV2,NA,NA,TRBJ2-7,TGTGCCAGCAGTGATAGTTACGAGCAGTACTTC,CASSDSYEQYF